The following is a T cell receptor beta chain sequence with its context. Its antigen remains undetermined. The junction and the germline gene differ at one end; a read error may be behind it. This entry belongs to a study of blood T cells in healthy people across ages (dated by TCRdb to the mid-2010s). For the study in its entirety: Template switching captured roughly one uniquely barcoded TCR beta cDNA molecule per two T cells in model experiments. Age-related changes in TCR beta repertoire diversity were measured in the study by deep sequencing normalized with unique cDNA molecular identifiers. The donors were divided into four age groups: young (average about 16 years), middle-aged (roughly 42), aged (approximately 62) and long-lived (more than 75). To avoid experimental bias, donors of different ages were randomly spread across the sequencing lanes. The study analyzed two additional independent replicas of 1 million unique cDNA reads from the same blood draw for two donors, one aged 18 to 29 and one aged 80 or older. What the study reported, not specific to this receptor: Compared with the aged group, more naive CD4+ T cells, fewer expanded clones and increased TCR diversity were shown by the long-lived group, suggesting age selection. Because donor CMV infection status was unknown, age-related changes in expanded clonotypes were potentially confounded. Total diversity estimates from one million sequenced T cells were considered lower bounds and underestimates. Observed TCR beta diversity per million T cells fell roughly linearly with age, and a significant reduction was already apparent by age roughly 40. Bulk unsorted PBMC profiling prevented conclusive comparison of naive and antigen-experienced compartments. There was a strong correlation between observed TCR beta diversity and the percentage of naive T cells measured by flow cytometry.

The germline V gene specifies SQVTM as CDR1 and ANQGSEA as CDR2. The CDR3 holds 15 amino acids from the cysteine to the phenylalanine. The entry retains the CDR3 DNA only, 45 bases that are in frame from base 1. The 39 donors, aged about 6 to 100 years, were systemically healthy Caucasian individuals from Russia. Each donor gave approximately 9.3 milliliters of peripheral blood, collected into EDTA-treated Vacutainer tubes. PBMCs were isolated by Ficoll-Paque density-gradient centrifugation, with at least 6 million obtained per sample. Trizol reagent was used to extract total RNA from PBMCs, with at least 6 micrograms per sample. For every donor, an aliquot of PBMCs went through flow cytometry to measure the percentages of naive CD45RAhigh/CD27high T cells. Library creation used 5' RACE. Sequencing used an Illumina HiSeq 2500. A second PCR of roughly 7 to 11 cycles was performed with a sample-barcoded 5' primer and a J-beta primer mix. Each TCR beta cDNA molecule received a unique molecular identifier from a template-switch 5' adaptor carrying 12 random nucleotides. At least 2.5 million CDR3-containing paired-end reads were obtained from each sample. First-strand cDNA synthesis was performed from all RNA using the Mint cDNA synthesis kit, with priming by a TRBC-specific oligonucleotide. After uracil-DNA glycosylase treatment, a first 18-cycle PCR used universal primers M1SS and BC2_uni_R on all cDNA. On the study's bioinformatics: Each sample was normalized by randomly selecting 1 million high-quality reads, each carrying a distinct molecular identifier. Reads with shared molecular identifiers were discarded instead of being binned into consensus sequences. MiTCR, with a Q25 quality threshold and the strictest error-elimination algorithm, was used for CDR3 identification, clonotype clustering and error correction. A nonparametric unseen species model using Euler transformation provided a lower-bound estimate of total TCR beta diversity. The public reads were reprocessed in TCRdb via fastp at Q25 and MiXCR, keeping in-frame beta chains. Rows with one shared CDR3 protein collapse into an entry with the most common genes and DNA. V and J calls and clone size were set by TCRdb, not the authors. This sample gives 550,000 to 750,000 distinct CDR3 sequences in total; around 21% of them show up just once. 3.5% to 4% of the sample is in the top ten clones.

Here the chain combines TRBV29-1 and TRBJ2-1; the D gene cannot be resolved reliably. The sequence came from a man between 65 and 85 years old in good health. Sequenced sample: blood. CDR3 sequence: CSVPSPLSSYNERFF. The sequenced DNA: TGCAGCGTTCCATCTCCCCTTAGCTCCTACAATGAGCGGTTCTTC.